Reported below is one T cell receptor (beta chain). Its antigen is currently not known. There are no base qualities to consult, and no much larger clone falls within one base. V is trimmed back by 5 bases and J by 1 base, and the junction contains 4 bases that no gene match accounts for. CDR1 and CDR2 were assigned from the germline V gene (reference sequence) as MNHEY and SMNVEV. There are 14 amino acids in the CDR3, from cysteine to phenylalanine inclusive. Only the CDR3 portion is preserved as DNA: 42 bases, with reading frame beginning at the first base. The data belong to a study of blood T cell repertoires in COVID-19 (dated by TCRdb to 2018 to 2020). About the full investigation: The collaborator samples originated in the United States, Italy and Spain and spanned the acute and convalescent phases of COVID-19. The prospective study material was composed of cDNA or gDNA derived from T cells, B-cell-depleted T cells, or PBMCs. Deeply sampled blood TCRbeta repertoires from subjects exposed to, actively infected with, or recovered from COVID-19 were included in the dataset. The repertoires were released in a freely available public database intended as a resource for research on the immune response to SARS-CoV-2. Samples were obtained from the ongoing ImmuneRACE study (first 160 participants) and from approximately 1,200 subjects provided by 6 global collaborators. The sample metadata nearly always contained a de-identified subject ID, COVID-19 status, age in years and sex. HLA class I and class II types, where available, came from metadata supplied by the sample provider rather than from assay-based typing.

Study-wide findings and limitations: How much clinical and demographic metadata was included differed by source and by participant, and the metadata was provided uncurated.

TCRbeta CDR3 regions were amplified from genomic DNA by means of the immunoSEQ Assay, a bias-controlled multiplex PCR. The study's processing was this. The number of nucleated cells in each sample was estimated by amplification of reference gene primers within the assay. To quantify the absolute abundance of each unique TCRbeta CDR3 rearrangement, sequence reads were collapsed and filtered. For each sample, productive Simpson clonality was calculated as the square root of Simpson's diversity index over productive rearrangements. TCRdb stores this immuneACCESS table with in-frame sequences only. Part of the clones is absent; in the studies checked, under half of the shortfall reflects unresolved V genes, and no reason is known for the rest. V and J calls and clone size are given by that table; D and trimming were obtained from the DNA. The sample contains about 270,000 clones, roughly 90% of them found a single time. The biggest ten clones account for about 3% of the sample.

In the prospective study, participants were 18 to 89 years old, resided in fewer than 25 geographic areas of the United States, and were enrolled through a virtual design. Cohort assignment in the prospective study relied on participant-reported clinical history from a screening survey and a study questionnaire. Recovered participants in ImmuneRACE Cohort 3 were defined as having two consecutive negative NP/OP PCR tests, clearance from a healthcare professional, or resolution of symptoms. In the prospective study, mobile phlebotomists collected whole blood, serum and a nasopharyngeal or oropharyngeal swab from each participant. Additional blood draws and questionnaires over an approximately 2-month period could optionally be provided by prospective study participants. Before DNA extraction, prospective study blood samples were shipped either frozen or at room temperature.

The sample was PBMCs or T cells enriched from blood (not recorded which). The clonotype originates from a woman between 50 and 59 years old who had recovered from COVID-19. Recombination joined TRBV27 with TRBJ1-1, and 7 bases in between align with TRBD1. At the DNA level, the sequence is TGTGCCAGCAGTCGGGACAGCCAGAACACTGAAGCTTTCTTT. Translated, it reads CASSRDSQNTEAFF.